A selection of T cell receptor beta chains follows, all from one sample in a study of T cell responses to AZD1222 COVID-19 vaccine. Libraries were prepared by immunoSEQ multiplex PCR; TCRdb keeps only in-frame clonotypes and omits some of them. Of 95,000 to 150,000 clones listed, 70% to 90% are singletons. The source was peripheral blood, collected on day 0 of AZD1222 vaccination. The receptor set was obtained from an adult in good health. The CDR3 runs from the conserved cysteine through the conserved F or W. Only some rows state a clone size, as once, few, many or a class for expanded clones.

TRBV6-5	TRBJ1-5	once	CASREGGQDRAQHF
TRBV5-6	TRBJ1-3	-	CASSLRVSSGNTIYF
TRBV12-5	TRBJ1-1	-	CASGLKGSTEAFF
TRBV12-5	TRBJ2-5	-	CASGLPPTQYF
TRBV11-2	TRBJ2-7	-	CASSFRGQAHEQYF
TRBV2	TRBJ1-5	-	CASSERSSNQPQHF
TRBV12-5	TRBJ1-6	-	CASGLGQYNSPLHF
TRBV10-3	TRBJ2-2	-	CAIKRTATGELFF
TRBV5-4	TRBJ1-1	-	CASSSGQGLLF
TRBV7-9	TRBJ1-1	few	CASSYGQVSAFF
TRBV7-6	TRBJ2-3	-	CASSLGTGRTDTQYF
TRBV29-1	TRBJ1-1	-	CSVARRENTEAFF
TRBV7-8	TRBJ2-2	many	CASSLTSGGPLPGELFF
TRBV4-1	TRBJ2-7	-	CASSSRSGVQNHEQYF
TRBV11-2	TRBJ1-4	-	CASSLVPNEKLFF
TRBV6-5	TRBJ1-6	few	CASSYSATGGGSPLHF
TRBV18	TRBJ1-1	-	CASSPRQINTEAFF
TRBV19	TRBJ2-6	-	CASSIGRGQVKANVLTF
TRBV9	TRBJ1-1	-	CASSVGGARNTEAFF
TRBV6-1	TRBJ2-7	-	CASSELGGSYEQYF
TRBV4-1	TRBJ1-6	-	CASCPGDRDNSPLHF
TRBV4-2	TRBJ1-1	-	CASSQVSTGLNTEAFF
TRBV16	TRBJ2-3	-	CASSQSSDTQYF
TRBV7-6	TRBJ1-1	-	CASSAQGGVAFF
TRBV6-4	TRBJ1-2	-	CASSHRGVGPNGYTF
TRBV19	TRBJ1-2	few	CASSIKGNYGYTF
TRBV2	TRBJ1-4	-	CANVKAGGGGRNEKLFF
TRBV19	TRBJ1-1	once	CASEDRDGSTEAFF
TRBV3-1/TRBV3-2	TRBJ1-1	-	CASSQATTGSEAFF
TRBV7-7	TRBJ1-1	-	CASSPYSSRLSEAFF
TRBV2	TRBJ1-5	-	CASTEGGNQPQHF
TRBV19	TRBJ2-7	-	CASSMTGQANLEQYF
TRBV2	TRBJ1-1	-	CASRYGTSNTEAFF
TRBV9	TRBJ2-5	-	CASSPLEGPSYF
TRBV7-2	TRBJ1-5	-	CASSLVGGRYSNQPQHF
TRBV2	TRBJ2-1	few	CASSSTGINNEQFF
TRBV18	TRBJ2-5	-	CASSHHHRIAGGHLGETQYF
TRBV10-1	TRBJ2-7	-	CASGDLYEQYF
TRBV5-1	TRBJ2-1	-	CASSLEGTGGYNEQFF
TRBV11-2	TRBJ1-2	-	CASSLHSNYTF
TRBV5-8	TRBJ1-4	-	CASSLGFYTEEKLFF
TRBV7-9	TRBJ1-1	-	CASSRTGTLLNTEAFF
TRBV11-3	TRBJ2-3	-	CASSLSGGTPGTDTQYF
TRBV12-5	TRBJ1-3	-	CASRGEGAGTIYF
TRBV6-1	TRBJ1-1	-	CASSEEDGGNTEAFF
TRBV11-3	TRBJ2-1	once	CASSLRQGAGYNEQFF
TRBV12-3/TRBV12-4	TRBJ1-2	-	CASSLDRYGYTF
TRBV12-3/TRBV12-4	TRBJ2-4	-	CASSLGGASTAYF